Sequencing of this TCR beta chain was carried out in a study of blood T cell repertoires in COVID-19. This CDR3 spans 14 amino acids. V lost 4 bases, J lost 1 base, and 11 bases lay in between. Per the germline V gene, CDR1 is SGHNT and CDR2 is YYREEE (reference sequence). How the authors handled the data: The authors estimated nucleated cell counts from reference gene primer amplification. Sequencing used immunoSEQ multiplex PCR; TCRdb keeps in-frame clones, though not all of them. That table supplies the V and J calls and clone size; D and trimming were determined from the DNA. The sample shows roughly 190,000 clones, about 76% of them seen only once.

The clonotype originates from a woman aged 50 to 65 with active or convalescent COVID-19. The V gene is TRBV5-4, the J gene TRBJ1-1; D ambiguous. Sequenced sample: peripheral blood. CDR3 residues: CASSLAVPNTEAFF. CDR3 in DNA: TGTGCCAGCAGCCTGGCAGTGCCGAACACTGAAGCTTTCTTT.